The rows below give T cell receptor beta chains drawn from one sample of a study of spatial heterogeneity in lung cancer. TCRdb independently ran MiXCR on the 5' RACE reads; one entry per CDR3 protein. The data hold around 45,000 distinct CDR3 sequences, with under 25% observed a single time. The material sequenced was PBMCs, taken at follow-up. These receptors were obtained from a female donor with early-stage non-small cell lung cancer. Each CDR3 is given with its conserved first and last residue. D genes are given only for firm matches. Rows may omit the clone size; those that give it use once, few, many or a size class.

d_call	v_call	j_call	clone_size	cdr3_aa	cdr3_nt
TRBD2	TRBV29-1	TRBJ2-7	few	CSVGGGLAGLPSYEQYF	TGCAGCGTTGGGGGGGGACTAGCGGGACTTCCATCCTACGAGCAGTACTTC
TRBD1	TRBV6-5	TRBJ1-2	-	CASRRRDRNPNYGYTF	TGTGCCAGCCGGCGAAGGGACAGGAATCCTAACTATGGCTACACCTTC
TRBD1	TRBV7-3	TRBJ1-6	-	CASSLMGRGRSPLHF	TGTGCCAGCAGCTTAATGGGCAGGGGGCGATCACCCCTCCACTTT
-	TRBV2	TRBJ2-1	-	CASFRDHPNEQFF	TGTGCCAGCTTCCGGGACCACCCCAATGAGCAGTTCTTC
-	TRBV5-5	TRBJ1-3	many	CASSLEWSEVGGNTIYF	TGTGCCAGCAGCTTGGAGTGGTCGGAGGTTGGTGGAAACACCATATATTTT
TRBD1	TRBV20-1	TRBJ1-2	-	CSAREGTGGGYGYTF	TGCAGTGCTAGAGAGGGGACAGGGGGCGGCTATGGCTACACCTTC
-	TRBV5-1	TRBJ2-2	many	CASSLVGRNTGELFF	TGCGCCAGCAGCTTGGTGGGGCGCAACACCGGGGAGCTGTTTTTT
TRBD1	TRBV10-1	TRBJ1-4	few	CANHRGRKLFF	TGCGCCAACCACAGGGGTCGAAAACTGTTTTTT
-	TRBV11-2	TRBJ2-7	-	CASSLVTLGRRGPHSYEQYF	TGTGCCAGCAGCTTAGTTACACTGGGGCGGAGGGGCCCTCATTCCTACGAGCAGTACTTC
-	TRBV11-2	TRBJ2-2	many	CASSLGGLRSGELFF	TGTGCCAGCAGCTTGGGGGGACTTCGCAGCGGGGAGCTGTTTTTT
-	TRBV6-5	TRBJ1-1	-	CASSYSVVGGRNTEAFF	TGTGCCAGCAGTTACTCCGTGGTAGGAGGTCGGAACACTGAAGCTTTCTTT
TRBD1	TRBV10-1	TRBJ2-5	-	CASSTGPQGLETQYF	TGCGCCAGCAGTACCGGCCCACAGGGGCTGGAGACCCAGTACTTC
TRBD2	TRBV4-2	TRBJ2-1	once	CASSQDGAGGTNEQFF	TGTGCCAGCAGCCAAGATGGAGCGGGAGGGACCAATGAGCAGTTCTTC
-	TRBV19	TRBJ1-2	-	CASSIDSSRTLRGYTF	TGTGCCAGTAGTATAGATTCTTCGCGGACTCTACGGGGCTACACCTTC
TRBD2	TRBV19	TRBJ2-5	many	CASSPQTSASQETQYF	TGTGCCAGTAGTCCCCAGACTAGCGCGAGCCAAGAGACCCAGTACTTC
-	TRBV7-8	TRBJ2-6	few	CASSLKISGANVLTF	TGTGCCAGCAGCTTAAAAATCTCTGGGGCCAACGTCCTGACTTTC
TRBD2	TRBV7-9	TRBJ2-5	many	CASSQTSGVRDTQYF	TGTGCCAGCAGCCAGACTAGCGGGGTCCGGGATACCCAGTACTTC
-	TRBV6-6	TRBJ1-2	-	CASTEPEDYGYTF	TGTGCCAGCACCGAGCCGGAGGACTATGGCTACACCTTC
-	TRBV2	TRBJ2-1	many	CASSEEEEQFF	TGTGCCAGCAGTGAAGAGGAAGAGCAGTTCTTC
-	TRBV10-3	TRBJ2-6	-	CAIRPTTGANVLTF	TGTGCCATCAGACCGACGACTGGGGCCAACGTCCTGACTTTC
TRBD2	TRBV5-5	TRBJ2-5	many	CASSSPRLAGQETQYF	TGTGCCAGCAGCTCCCCTAGGCTAGCGGGGCAAGAGACCCAGTACTTC
-	TRBV7-2	TRBJ2-1	-	CASSFDSGPNEQFF	TGTGCCAGCAGCTTTGACTCGGGACCAAATGAGCAGTTCTTC
-	TRBV6-5	TRBJ2-1	many	CASSYSQGYEQFF	TGTGCCAGCAGTTACTCGCAGGGGTACGAGCAGTTCTTC
-	TRBV7-2	TRBJ1-2	-	CASSPRTGYGYTF	TGTGCCAGCAGTCCAAGGACTGGCTATGGCTACACCTTC
TRBD2	TRBV3-1	TRBJ2-7	few	CASSQLAGAYEQYF	TGTGCCAGCAGCCAACTAGCGGGGGCCTACGAGCAGTACTTC
-	TRBV4-1	TRBJ1-5	few	CASSQAGAGNQPQHF	TGCGCCAGCAGCCAGGCGGGGGCGGGCAATCAGCCCCAGCATTTT
TRBD2	TRBV5-6	TRBJ2-3	few	CASSQAGLADTQYF	TGTGCCAGCAGCCAGGCGGGACTAGCAGATACGCAGTATTTT
-	TRBV5-4	TRBJ1-1	-	CASSFQLNTEAFF	TGTGCCAGCAGCTTCCAACTGAACACTGAAGCTTTCTTT